These 24 T cell receptor beta chains were all obtained from the same sample, sequenced in a study of CD4 T cells in relation to SARS-CoV-2 and coronaviruses. No antigens are known for them. Data came from immunoSEQ multiplex PCR; TCRdb stores just in-frame clones and leaves some out. This table holds tens of thousands of clones, approximately 87% found once. The sample consisted of naive CD4+ T cells from PBMCs, cultured in vitro. Specified subset: naive CD4+ T cells isolated by negative enrichment. Every receptor here comes from an adult with COVID-19.

This clone was seen just once. This chain uses TRBV5-1 with TRBJ2-7; tentatively, D is TRBD2 (5 bases). CDR1 is SGHRS, CDR2 YFSETQ, per germline. The CDR3 extends over 14 amino acids. V shed 0 bases and J shed 2 bases, with 9 bases lying between them. The CDR3 protein is CASSLDPGTYEQYF. CDR3 in DNA: TGCGCCAGCAGCTTGGATCCGGGAACCTACGAGCAGTACTTC.

This clone was counted once. The rearrangement joins TRBV2 to TRBJ1-2; TRBD1 matches 7 bases. The CDR3 has 15 residues. Germline CDR1 reads SNHLY; CDR2 reads FYNNEI. Losses at the gene ends were 4 bases for V and 7 bases for J; bases not matched to a gene: 12. The CDR3: CASSVLRGGESGYTF. CDR3 nucleotides: TGTGCCAGCAGTGTCCTTCGAGGGGGCGAGAGTGGCTACACCTTC.

This chain joins TRBV5-1 and TRBJ2-3, with 9 bases identical to TRBD2. The ends lost 2 bases at V and 2 bases at J; junction bases unmatched: 3. CDR1 is SGHRS, CDR2 YFSETQ, per germline. This CDR3 is 15 amino acids long. This chain's CDR3 is CASSFLAGFTDTQYF. The CDR3 region has the DNA TGCGCCAGCAGCTTCCTAGCGGGATTCACAGATACGCAGTATTTT.

V is TRBV7-2 and J is TRBJ1-2; the D is unclear. CDR1 and CDR2 (germline): SGHTA, FQGNSA. Deletions cut 2 bases from V and 6 bases from J, with 16 bases between. CDR3 size: 15 residues. The CDR3 here is CASSLRVRDFHGYTF. CDR3 bases: TGTGCCAGCAGCTTACGAGTCCGGGATTTTCATGGCTACACCTTC.

The V and J genes are TRBV18 and TRBJ2-2; 8 bases fit TRBD1. This CDR3 is 15 amino acids long. Per germline, CDR1 KGHSH and CDR2 LQKENI. The trim removed 3 bases at V and 4 bases at J, leaving 4 bases unmatched. In nucleotides, the CDR3 is TGTGCCAGCTCACCCCGGACAGGGCGCACCGGGGAGCTGTTTTTT. Translated, it gives CASSPRTGRTGELFF.

The chain employs TRBV5-1 and TRBJ2-5; D remains unclear. This CDR3 comprises 14 residues. Deletions cut 2 bases from V and 4 bases from J, with 12 bases between. Looked up from germline, CDR1 is SGHRS and CDR2 is YFSETQ. CDR3 residues: CASSFGPVGETQYF. The CDR3 DNA reads as TGCGCCAGCAGCTTCGGCCCGGTGGGAGAGACCCAGTACTTC.

This chain links TRBV6-2 or TRBV6-3 with TRBJ2-4, with D possibly called TRBD1 or TRBD2 (7 bases each). The CDR3 is 14 amino acids. Germline loops: CDR1 MNHEY, CDR2 SVGEGT. Trimming took off 5 bases at V and 5 bases at J, with 13 bases between the two ends. The CDR3 is CASSRSGGENIQYF. The CDR3 DNA reads TGTGCCAGCAGTCGTTCAGGGGGGGAAAACATTCAGTACTTC.

The J gene is TRBJ2-5, the V gene TRBV3-1 (or the pseudogene TRBV3-2); unclear D gene. The ends were cut back, 5 bases at V and 4 bases at J, with 5 bases in the middle. The CDR3 loop spans 11 amino acids. The germline V gene has CDR1 LGHDT and CDR2 YNNKEL (reference sequence). CDR3: CASSIGETQYF. The DNA of the CDR3 is TGTGCCAGCAGCATAGGAGAGACCCAGTACTTC.

The chain carries TRBV24-1 and TRBJ2-1; 11 bases are shared with TRBD2. The ends lost 2 bases at V and 6 bases at J; junction bases unmatched: 8. CDR1 and CDR2 (germline): KGHDR, SFDVKD. There are 17 residues in the CDR3. CDR3 amino acids: CATSDSRLAGILNEQFF. The CDR3 DNA sequence: TGTGCCACCAGTGATTCCCGACTAGCGGGAATCCTCAATGAGCAGTTCTTC.

The chain employs TRBV4-1 and TRBJ2-6; TRBD2 matches 7 bases. V gave up 2 bases and J gave up 0 bases; unmatched junction bases: 7. Germline CDR1 MGHRA, CDR2 YSYEKL. There are 18 residues in the CDR3. The chain's CDR3 is CASSQMGGGVSGANVLTF. DNA for the CDR3: TGCGCCAGCAGCCAAATGGGGGGGGGAGTCTCTGGGGCCAACGTCCTGACTTTC.

This clone was counted between two and nine times. V and J are TRBV3-1 (or the pseudogene TRBV3-2) and TRBJ2-2; D unresolved. There are 13 residues in the CDR3. Germline V lookup: CDR1 LGHDT, CDR2 YNNKEL (reference sequence). Trimming cost V 1 base and J 7 bases, with 7 bases left between them. CDR3 DNA: TGTGCCAGCAGCCAAGTGCGAAGCGGGGAGCTGTTTTTT. This codes for CASSQVRSGELFF.

This chain links TRBV7-2 with TRBJ2-6; maybe TRBD2 (5 bases). The ends were cut back, 1 base at V and 2 bases at J, with 12 bases in the middle. CDR3 size: 17 residues. Germline V CDR1 and CDR2: SGHTA, FQGNSA. The CDR3 nucleotides are TGTGCCAGCAGCTTAGTTTCTTCCGGGGCTGGGGCCAACGTCCTGACTTTC. Translating gives CASSLVSSGAGANVLTF.

J is TRBJ2-1 and V is TRBV27, with TRBD2 identical over 12 bases. With 5 bases clipped from V and 3 bases from J, the junction kept 8 bases outside the gene matches. This CDR3 has 17 amino acids. Per the germline V gene, CDR1 is MNHEY and CDR2 is SMNVEV (reference sequence). Here the CDR3 reads CASSPPTSGSFYNEQFF. The CDR3 DNA sequence: TGTGCCAGCAGTCCCCCGACTAGCGGGAGTTTCTACAATGAGCAGTTCTTC.

For the CDR3, the DNA is TGTGCCAGTAGCCCAAGCTCAACTAATGAAAAACTGTTTTTT. It yields the protein CASSPSSTNEKLFF. V and J are TRBV19 and TRBJ1-4; D is undetermined. The CDR3 runs to 14 residues. V was clipped by 6 bases and J by 0 bases, with 8 bases between them. The germline gives CDR1 LNHDA, CDR2 SQIVND (reference sequence).

The rearrangement links TRBV12-3 or TRBV12-4 to TRBJ1-2; D is undetermined. The CDR3 is 12 amino acids. V was trimmed by 5 bases and J by 5 bases, leaving 9 bases between them. The CDR3 DNA sequence: TGTGCCAGCAGTCCAAGCTGGTATGGCTACACCTTC. Translating it yields CASSPSWYGYTF.

This clone was counted only a few times. The V call is TRBV7-9, the J call TRBJ2-1; 10 bases are shared with TRBD2. Germline loops: CDR1 SEHNR, CDR2 FQNEAQ (reference sequence). This CDR3 contains 15 residues. The J segment lost 3 bases and the V segment lost 3 bases, leaving 2 bases of the junction unmatched. This CDR3 reads CASSFWTSGYNEQFF. The CDR3 DNA reads as TGTGCCAGCAGCTTCTGGACTAGCGGCTACAATGAGCAGTTCTTC.

The chain joins TRBV5-4 to TRBJ2-3; TRBD2 aligns across 9 bases. The CDR3 contains 17 residues. CDR1 is SGHNT, CDR2 YYREEE, per germline (reference sequence). V shed 4 bases and J 3 bases; nucleotides not matched to a gene: 12. The CDR3 nucleotides read TGTGCCAGCAGCAACCGACTAGCGGAGGTAGGGACAGATACGCAGTATTTT. It is translated as CASSNRLAEVGTDTQYF.

CDR3 DNA: TGTGCCAGCTCATTAGACAGGTCCACGGGTACGCAGTATTTT. Encoded protein: CASSLDRSTGTQYF. The chain is built from TRBV18 and TRBJ2-3; maybe TRBD1 (6 bases). Trimming stripped 5 bases from V and 8 bases from J, with 17 bases between. Germline V lookup: CDR1 KGHSH, CDR2 LQKENI. The CDR3 has 14 residues.

The V gene is TRBV28, the J gene TRBJ2-3, with a tentative D call TRBD2 (6 bases). Germline assignment: CDR1 MDHEN and CDR2 SYDVKM. This CDR3 region has 17 residues. The germline V and J ends were trimmed by 6 bases and 4 bases, with 23 bases remaining between them. The CDR3 loop reads CASRVGARGRRPDTQYF. The CDR3 region has the DNA TGTGCCAGCAGAGTCGGGGCGCGGGGACGACGGCCAGATACGCAGTATTTT.

The chain couples TRBV7-9 to TRBJ2-6; D possibly uses TRBD1 or TRBD2 (5 bases each). Germline lookup yields CDR1 SEHNR and CDR2 FQNEAQ (reference sequence). The CDR3 length is 15 residues. Trimming left V 6 bases short and J 4 bases short, with 13 bases between. In DNA form, the CDR3 reads TGTGCCAGCAGTTCCCAAAGGGACGGGGCCAACGTCCTGACTTTC. It translates to CASSSQRDGANVLTF.

The gene calls are TRBV6-5 and TRBJ2-7; D is undetermined. Germline values: CDR1 MNHEY, CDR2 SVGAGI. V gave up 4 bases and J gave up 2 bases, with 9 bases separating them. The length of the CDR3 is 13 residues. CDR3 DNA: TGTGCCAGCAGTTCACCAGGCACCTACGAGCAGTACTTC. Translation: CASSSPGTYEQYF.

The rearrangement joins TRBV10-3 to TRBJ2-1, with TRBD2 matching 10 bases. Germline loops: CDR1 ENHRY, CDR2 SYGVKD. CDR3 length equals 14 residues. The junction had 8 bases not matched to a gene; V was cut back by 8 bases and J by 7 bases. The CDR3 nucleotides are TGTGCCATCCATCCGGGACTAGCGTCGAATGAGCAGTTCTTC. As protein: CAIHPGLASNEQFF.

V is TRBV3-1 (or the pseudogene TRBV3-2) and J is TRBJ2-1; D unclear. The CDR3 has 17 residues. Germline lookup yields CDR1 LGHDT and CDR2 YNNKEL (reference sequence). The V gene lost 3 bases and the J gene lost 8 bases, with 23 bases spanning the gap. As DNA, the CDR3 is TGTGCCAGCAGCCATAGGTTAGAAGTAACGCGTTTCGATGAGCAGTTCTTC. It yields the protein CASSHRLEVTRFDEQFF.

The chain recombines TRBV5-6 with TRBJ2-3; D possibly corresponds to TRBD1 (5 bases). CDR1 is SGHDT, CDR2 YYEEEE, per germline. The V end was cut by 4 bases, the J end by 12 bases, with 18 bases between. This CDR3 has 13 residues. This CDR3 is CASSLTGRGGQYF. CDR3 nucleotides: TGTGCCAGCAGCCTGACGGGTAGGGGTGGCCAGTATTTT.